This T cell receptor beta chain was identified during a study of shared clonotypes between healthy human individuals. The protocol was immunoSEQ multiplex PCR, while the TCRdb copy is restricted to in-frame clones and leaves out a portion. The profile shows around 320,000 clones, 80% to 90% of them singletons. Germline trimming cut 4 bases from V and 2 bases from J; bases unmatched to any gene: 3. The CDR3 sequence is 14 residues long. Germline assignment: CDR1 SGHNT and CDR2 YYREEE (reference sequence). The sequence was obtained from a man between 18 and 29 years old in good health. The chain joins TRBV5-4 to TRBJ2-7; 10 nucleotides match TRBD1. Sequences were obtained from memory CD8+ T cells sorted from blood. Sample subset: CD45RO+ cells pooled with CCR7-negative TemRA cells. The CDR3 DNA follows: TGTGCCAGCAGCGCCGGGACAGGGGCCTACGAGCAGTACTTC. Amino acids: CASSAGTGAYEQYF.